Below, one TCR beta chain is given with its context. The antigen is not known. This record comes from a study of shared clonotypes between healthy human individuals. This CDR3 has 18 residues. CDR1 is SGHAT and CDR2 is FQNNGV in the germline V gene. V shed 2 bases and J shed 7 bases, with 26 bases lying between them. Positively selected for CCR7, the CD45RO-negative cells used as naive CD8 cells excluded terminally differentiated effector memory CD45RA+ cells. Method: immunoSEQ multiplex PCR; TCRdb's copy keeps in-frame clones and lacks some. The table lists about 2.2 million clones, about 93% of them singletons. Findings and caveats of the study: With a few donors compared, 4% to 5% of naive CD4 clonotypes were shared. With few donors, the genetic and exposure-history diversity represented was limited.

The clonotype was recovered from a man aged 18-30 years in good health. Some clones in this sample may be carry-over from other donors' samples. The sample consisted of naive CD8+ T cells from PBMCs. This sequence joins TRBV11-2 and TRBJ1-2; TRBD1 is a possible D gene (5 bases). The CDR3 nucleotides read TGTGCCAGCAGCTTAAAGCTTCGGCAGGGAAAACCCGGCTCTGGCTACACCTTC. Translated, it gives CASSLKLRQGKPGSGYTF.